The entry below gives a single T cell receptor (beta chain) sequence along with its context. Trimming took 2 bases from V and 3 from J, leaving 11 bases between them. This CDR3 is 15 amino acids long. The V gene's germline CDR1 is MNHEY and CDR2 SVGEGT. This record comes from a study of blood T cell repertoires in COVID-19. About the research overall: From the United States, Italy and Spain came samples of acute and convalescent COVID-19.

Original processing methods: How many nucleated cells were present was estimated from reference gene primer amplification. TCRdb's table, derived via immunoSEQ multiplex PCR, lists solely in-frame clones and lacks some. The D gene and trimming were derived from the DNA, and the V and J assignments and clone size from that table. The sample includes 150,000 to 200,000 clones, roughly 94% of them seen just once. The TCR was taken from a man aged 30-40 years with COVID-19, enrolled during active disease. The V and J genes are TRBV6-2 or TRBV6-3 and TRBJ2-1; D possibly corresponds to TRBD2 (6 bases). Sequenced: peripheral blood. Here the CDR3 reads CASSYNGGGYNEQFF. DNA for the CDR3: TGTGCCAGCAGTTACAACGGGGGAGGCTACAATGAGCAGTTCTTC.